The entry below gives a single T cell receptor beta chain sequence along with its context. The entry originates in a study of blood T cell repertoires in COVID-19. Study summary: COVID-19 samples from acute and convalescent phases originated in the United States, Italy and Spain. Sample material is recorded as cDNA or gDNA derived from T cells, B-cell-depleted T cells, or PBMCs.

The germline V gene has CDR1 SGDLS and CDR2 YYNGEE. This CDR3 has 16 amino acids. V lost 0 bases to trimming and J lost 8 bases; unmatched junction nucleotides: 12. In the study's own analysis: Scientists estimated how many nucleated cells there were by amplifying reference gene primers. Libraries were prepared by immunoSEQ multiplex PCR; TCRdb keeps only in-frame clonotypes and omits some of them. The V and J calls and clone size were taken over from that table, and D and trimming were inferred from the DNA. The profile shows some 69,000 clones, around four fifths of them singletons. The source of this sequence is a man older than 75 with active or convalescent COVID-19. Material for sequencing was peripheral blood. This chain links TRBV9 with TRBJ1-2; 8 nucleotides line up with TRBD1. The CDR3 spells CASSVVGTGRVGGYTF. In nucleotides, the CDR3 is TGTGCCAGCAGCGTAGTGGGGACAGGTAGAGTCGGGGGCTACACCTTC.